This T cell receptor (beta chain) is drawn from a study of T cells in localized non-small cell lung cancer. Overall study results and limits: It was uninvolved adjacent lung that showed the highest T cell clonality, exceeding tumor. Heterogeneity remains possible, as sequencing covered one tumor region only. Within adjacent lung there appeared a median roughly 60 of the top 100 tumor clones.

With respect to this clone: Its antigen is currently unknown.

The V and J ends lost 11 bases and 6 bases, in that order; junction bases with no gene match: 11. CDR3 size: 14 residues. The germline V gene has CDR1 MNHNS and CDR2 SASEGT. TCRdb keeps only in-frame clones here, not all; method: immunoSEQ multiplex PCR. The sample holds over 70,000 clones; roughly 93% are singletons and the top ten take approximately 4%. The receptor was derived from a woman between 35 and 70 years old with stage II squamous cell lung carcinoma. V is TRBV6-1 and J is TRBJ2-7, with 12 bases fitting TRBD2. The sequencing here drew on PBMCs, taken before any cancer treatment. The CDR3, as DNA: TGTGCCGTGCCGAGACTAGCGGGAGCTCGCGAGCAGTACTTC. Amino acids: CAVPRLAGAREQYF.